This entry lists 20 T cell receptor beta chains sequenced from one sample in a study of T cell responses to AZD1222 COVID-19 vaccine. Profiled with immunoSEQ multiplex PCR; TCRdb holds only in-frame clones, not every one. Of under 200,000 clones in the sample, 91% are singletons; the top ten hold 1.9%. This sample comprised peripheral blood, obtained on day 0 of AZD1222 vaccination. These receptors all come from an adult in good health.

The V call is TRBV5-1, the J call TRBJ1-1; no definite D call. V was pared by 4 bases and J by 8 bases, with 12 bases between. Germline V CDR1 and CDR2: SGHRS, YFSETQ. The CDR3 runs 12 residues. The CDR3: CASSGINGEAFF. Written as DNA, the CDR3 is TGCGCCAGCAGCGGAATCAACGGGGAAGCTTTCTTT.

The chain joins TRBV20-1 to TRBJ2-7, with D hard to call. Germline values: CDR1 DFQATT, CDR2 SNEGSKA (reference sequence). The CDR3 is 10 residues long. With 6 bases removed from V and 2 bases from J, the gap between germline ends came to 5 bases. Here the CDR3 DNA reads TGCAGTGCCGTTCCCTACGAGCAGTACTTC. Its protein is CSAVPYEQYF.

The chain employs TRBV4-3 and TRBJ2-7; the D gene is possibly TRBD1 (6 bases). CDR1 and CDR2 (germline): LGHNA, YSLEER. This CDR3 has 17 amino acids. Deletions cut 3 bases from V and 0 bases from J, with 18 bases between. CDR3 residues: CASSQDRSGIRSYEQYF. Here the CDR3 DNA reads TGCGCCAGCAGCCAGGACAGAAGCGGAATTCGCTCCTACGAGCAGTACTTC.

The chain is built from TRBV30 and TRBJ1-2, with D maybe TRBD1 (5 bases). This CDR3 is 11 amino acids long. Between the trimmed V and J ends, which lost 4 bases and 6 bases, there was a span of 9 bases. Germline V gives CDR1 GTSNPN, CDR2 SVGIG (reference sequence). The CDR3: CAWTGYHGYTF. CDR3 sequence (DNA): TGTGCCTGGACAGGGTACCATGGCTACACCTTC.

The gene calls are TRBV5-1 and TRBJ1-1; maybe TRBD1 (5 bases). Trimming shortened V by 2 bases and J by 0 bases, and 11 bases separated the two germline ends. CDR1 and CDR2 (germline): SGHRS, YFSETQ. The CDR3 extends over 15 amino acids. CDR3 bases: TGCGCCAGCAGCTTAATGGGACGGATGAACACTGAAGCTTTCTTT. Amino acids: CASSLMGRMNTEAFF.

As regards this clone: Different DNA sequences within this sample yield the same CDR3. The gene calls are TRBV7-2 and TRBJ1-5; D gene ambiguous. The CDR3 is 13 amino acids. Trimming pared 5 bases from V and 4 bases from J, leaving 9 bases between. Germline values: CDR1 SGHTA, CDR2 FQGNSA. DNA of the CDR3: TGTGCCAGCAGCGTCCGGGGAAATCAGCCCCAGCATTTT. Translating it yields CASSVRGNQPQHF. The entire variable domain, with the rest obtained from reference TRBV7-2 and TRBJ1-5, is as follows: GAGVSQSPSNKVTEKGKDVELRCDPISGHTALYWYRQSLGQGLEFLIYFQGNSAPDKSGLPSDRFSAERTGGSVSTLTIQRTQQEDSAVYLCASSVRGNQPQHFGDGTRLSIL.

This chain uses TRBV9 with TRBJ1-6; 8 nucleotides align to TRBD1. V shed 4 bases, J shed 6 bases, and the junction held 6 bases outside the gene matches. The CDR3 has 15 amino acids. Germline V gives CDR1 SGDLS, CDR2 YYNGEE. The CDR3 region has the DNA TGTGCCAGCAGCTCTCGGACAGGGAGTAATTCACCCCTCCACTTT. Protein product: CASSSRTGSNSPLHF.

This clone showed up just once. This chain uses TRBV27 with TRBJ2-2; D remains unclear. Deletions cut 2 bases from V and 1 base from J, with 2 bases between. Germline CDR1 MNHEY, CDR2 SMNVEV (reference sequence). This CDR3 contains 13 residues. In DNA, the CDR3 is TGTGCCAGCAGTTTAAGGAACACCGGGGAGCTGTTTTTT. It specifies CASSLRNTGELFF.

The rearrangement links TRBV5-4 to TRBJ2-7; no reliable D call. This CDR3 has 13 amino acids. Between the trimmed V and J ends, which lost 4 bases and 1 base, there was a span of 9 bases. Germline V CDR1 and CDR2: SGHNT, YYREEE (reference sequence). CDR3 DNA: TGTGCCAGCAGCCTATTACTGTCCTACGAGCAGTACTTC. Protein sequence: CASSLLLSYEQYF.

This chain joins TRBV19 and TRBJ2-2; D possibly corresponds to TRBD2 (6 bases). This CDR3 contains 14 residues. Between the trimmed V and J ends, which lost 3 bases and 5 bases, there was a span of 10 bases. CDR1 is LNHDA and CDR2 is SQIVND in the germline V gene (reference sequence). The CDR3 DNA follows: TGTGCCAGTAGTATGGGGACTGGTACCGGGGAGCTGTTTTTT. Its translation is CASSMGTGTGELFF.

The chain links TRBV11-2 to TRBJ2-7; perhaps TRBD2 as D (5 bases). Germline CDR1 and CDR2: SGHAT and FQNNGV. V was clipped by 5 bases and J by 4 bases, with 12 bases between them. This CDR3 is built from 13 residues. The CDR3 here is CASSPARGYEQYF. The CDR3 DNA follows: TGTGCCAGCAGCCCAGCCCGGGGATACGAGCAGTACTTC. Based on the CDR3 plus reference TRBV11-2 and TRBJ2-7, the full variable domain is EAGVAQSPRYKIIEKRQSVAFWCNPISGHATLYWYQQILGQGPKLLIQFQNNGVVDDSQLPKDRFSAERLKGVDSTLKIQPAKLEDSAVYLCASSPARGYEQYFGPGTRLTVT.

The chain carries TRBV7-2 and TRBJ1-3; no clear D. The germline CDR1 and CDR2 sequences are SGHTA and FQGNSA. This CDR3 is built from 14 residues. V was clipped by 3 bases and J by 1 base, with 7 bases between them. The CDR3 DNA reads as TGTGCCAGCAGCTTGTCAGATTCTGGAAACACCATATATTTT. This translates into CASSLSDSGNTIYF.

This clone was seen only once. This chain links TRBV9 with TRBJ2-7; D is perhaps TRBD1 (7 bases). Germline V lookup: CDR1 SGDLS, CDR2 YYNGEE. The CDR3 contains 15 residues. V lost 0 bases to trimming and J lost 2 bases, with 12 bases between them. In nucleotides, the CDR3 is TGTGCCAGCAGCGTAGGACAGGGAGGCCCCTACGAGCAGTACTTC. Protein: CASSVGQGGPYEQYF.

The CDR3 protein is CASEGQGRETQYF. The CDR3, as DNA: TGCGCCAGCGAGGGGCAGGGGCGGGAGACCCAGTACTTC. V usage is TRBV5-1 and J usage is TRBJ2-5; D is possibly TRBD1 (6 bases). V was shortened by 7 bases and J by 5 bases, with 15 bases between the two germline ends. Germline V gives CDR1 SGHRS, CDR2 YFSETQ. This CDR3 region has 13 residues. The variable domain in full, completed from reference TRBV5-1 and TRBJ2-5, reads KAGVTQTPRYLIKTRGQQVTLSCSPISGHRSVSWYQQTPGQGLQFLFEYFSETQRNKGNFPGRFSGRQFSNSRSEMNVSTLELGDSALYLCASEGQGRETQYFGPGTRLLVL.

The rearrangement joins TRBV9 to TRBJ2-1, with TRBD2 matching over 10 bases. This CDR3 has 15 residues. CDR1 is SGDLS and CDR2 is YYNGEE in the germline V gene. V was clipped by 3 bases and J by 12 bases; unmatched bases: 12. CDR3 bases: TGTGCCAGCAGCGGCCGAGCGGGAGGGTCCTCCGGGCAGTTCTTC. This encodes CASSGRAGGSSGQFF.

This clone is a singleton in its sample. The genes are TRBV11-2 and TRBJ1-1, with D uncertain. The V and J ends lost 4 bases and 5 bases respectively, with 11 bases between them. Germline CDR1 is SGHAT and CDR2 is FQNNGV. CDR3 length: 13 amino acids. Written as DNA, the CDR3 is TGTGCCAGCAGCTCCCAGATCGGGACTGAAGCTTTCTTT. Translation: CASSSQIGTEAFF.

Concerning this clone: One end of the junction varies from germline; a read error may be responsible. The rearrangement uses TRBV30 and TRBJ1-2; unclear D gene. The CDR3 totals 13 residues. The germline V gene encodes CDR1 GTSNPN and CDR2 SVGIG (reference sequence). The DNA for the CDR3 is TGTGCCTGCCCGGGGAAGTCTTCTATGGCTACGGCCTTC. Translation gives CACPGKSSMATAF.

The rearrangement uses TRBV6-5 and TRBJ2-3; 12 positions match TRBD2. The CDR3 has 15 amino acids. In germline, CDR1 is MNHEY, CDR2 SVGAGI. V shed 7 bases and J 4 bases; nucleotides not matched to a gene: 6. This CDR3 reads CASTSTSGSSDTQYF. In DNA, the CDR3 is TGTGCCAGCACTTCGACTAGCGGGAGCTCAGATACGCAGTATTTT.

This chain joins TRBV7-2 and TRBJ1-2, with 9 bases matching TRBD1. From germline, CDR1 is SGHTA and CDR2 FQGNSA. This CDR3 has 16 amino acids. With 1 base clipped from V and 7 bases from J, the junction kept 10 bases outside the gene matches. CDR3 coding DNA: TGTGCCAGCAGCTTAGGGGGGACAGGGATCGTTCGTGGCTACACCTTC. Translated: CASSLGGTGIVRGYTF.

Comments on this clone: Other DNA sequences in this specimen translate into the identical CDR3. The genes are TRBV5-4 and TRBJ1-1; the match to TRBD1 covers 8 bases. This CDR3 has 14 residues. Germline V gives CDR1 SGHNT, CDR2 YYREEE (reference sequence). The J segment lost 5 bases and the V segment lost 0 bases, leaving 3 bases of the junction unmatched. The CDR3 nucleotides read TGTGCCAGCAGCTTGGGACAGGGGAGAACTGAAGCTTTCTTT. Its protein is CASSLGQGRTEAFF.